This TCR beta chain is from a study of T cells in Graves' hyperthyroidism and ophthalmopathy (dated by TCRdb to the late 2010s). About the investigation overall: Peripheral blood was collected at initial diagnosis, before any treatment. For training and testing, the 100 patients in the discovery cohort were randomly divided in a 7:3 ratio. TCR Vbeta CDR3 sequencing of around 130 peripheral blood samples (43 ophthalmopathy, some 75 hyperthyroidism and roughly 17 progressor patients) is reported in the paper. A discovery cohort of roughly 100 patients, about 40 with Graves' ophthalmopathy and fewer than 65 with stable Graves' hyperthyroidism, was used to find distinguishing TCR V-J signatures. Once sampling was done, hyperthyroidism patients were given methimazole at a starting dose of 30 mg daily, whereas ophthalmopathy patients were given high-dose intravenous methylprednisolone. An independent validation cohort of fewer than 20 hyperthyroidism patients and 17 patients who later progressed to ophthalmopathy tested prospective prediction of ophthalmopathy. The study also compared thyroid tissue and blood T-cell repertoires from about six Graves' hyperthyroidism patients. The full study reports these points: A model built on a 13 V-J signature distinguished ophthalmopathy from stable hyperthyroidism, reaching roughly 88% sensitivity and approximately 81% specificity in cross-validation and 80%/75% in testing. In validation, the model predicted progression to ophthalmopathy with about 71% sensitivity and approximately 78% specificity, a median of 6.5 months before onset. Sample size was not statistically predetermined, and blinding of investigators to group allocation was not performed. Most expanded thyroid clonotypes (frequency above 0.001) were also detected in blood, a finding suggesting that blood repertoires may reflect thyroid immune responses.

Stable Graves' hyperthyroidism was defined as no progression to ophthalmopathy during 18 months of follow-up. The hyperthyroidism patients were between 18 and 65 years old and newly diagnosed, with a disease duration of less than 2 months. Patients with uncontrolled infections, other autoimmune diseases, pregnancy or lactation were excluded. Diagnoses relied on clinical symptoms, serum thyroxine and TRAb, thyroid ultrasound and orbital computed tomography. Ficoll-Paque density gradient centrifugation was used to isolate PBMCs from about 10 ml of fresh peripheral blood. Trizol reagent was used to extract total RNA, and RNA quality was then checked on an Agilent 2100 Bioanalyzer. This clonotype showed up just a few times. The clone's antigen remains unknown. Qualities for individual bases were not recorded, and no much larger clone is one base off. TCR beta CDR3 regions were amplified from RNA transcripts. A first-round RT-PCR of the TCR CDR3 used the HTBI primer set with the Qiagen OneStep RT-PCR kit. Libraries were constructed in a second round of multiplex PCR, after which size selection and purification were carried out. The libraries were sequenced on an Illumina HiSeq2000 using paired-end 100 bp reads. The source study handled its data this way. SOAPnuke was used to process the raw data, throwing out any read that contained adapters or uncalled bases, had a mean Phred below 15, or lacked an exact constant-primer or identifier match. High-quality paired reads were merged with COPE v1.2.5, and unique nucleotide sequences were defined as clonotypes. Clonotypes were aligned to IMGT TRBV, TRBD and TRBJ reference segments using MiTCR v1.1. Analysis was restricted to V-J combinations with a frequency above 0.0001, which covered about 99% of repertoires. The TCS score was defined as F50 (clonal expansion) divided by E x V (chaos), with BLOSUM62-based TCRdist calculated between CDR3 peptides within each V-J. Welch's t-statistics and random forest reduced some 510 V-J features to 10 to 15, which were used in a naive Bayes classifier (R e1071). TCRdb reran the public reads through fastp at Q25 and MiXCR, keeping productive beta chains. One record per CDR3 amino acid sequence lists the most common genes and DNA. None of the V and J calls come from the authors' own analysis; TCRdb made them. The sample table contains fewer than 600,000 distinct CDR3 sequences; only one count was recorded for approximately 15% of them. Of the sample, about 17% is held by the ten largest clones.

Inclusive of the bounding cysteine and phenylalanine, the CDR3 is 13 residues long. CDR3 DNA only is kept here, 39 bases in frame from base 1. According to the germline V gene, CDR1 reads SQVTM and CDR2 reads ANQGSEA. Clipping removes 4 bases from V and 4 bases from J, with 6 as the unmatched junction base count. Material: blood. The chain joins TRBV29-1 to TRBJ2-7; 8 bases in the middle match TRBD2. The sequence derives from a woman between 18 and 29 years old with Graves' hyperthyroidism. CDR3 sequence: CSVVTSGIYEQYF. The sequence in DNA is TGCAGCGTTGTTACTAGCGGAATTTACGAGCAGTACTTC.